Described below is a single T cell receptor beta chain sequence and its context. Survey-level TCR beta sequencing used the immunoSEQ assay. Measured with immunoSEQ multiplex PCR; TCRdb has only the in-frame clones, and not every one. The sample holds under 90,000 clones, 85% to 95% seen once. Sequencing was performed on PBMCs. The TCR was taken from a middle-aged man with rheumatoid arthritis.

The CDR3 nucleotides read TGTGCCAGTTTACTAGCGGGGGCTAACACCGGGGAGCTGTTTTTT. As protein: CASLLAGANTGELFF. The J gene is TRBJ2-2, the V gene TRBV19, with 11 bases lining up with TRBD2. V trimming: 8 bases; J trimming: 2 bases; junction bases outside the gene matches: 4. The CDR3 covers 15 residues. Germline CDR1 LNHDA, CDR2 SQIVND (reference sequence). The full variable domain, its missing parts supplied by reference TRBV19 and TRBJ2-2, is DGGITQSPKYLFRKEGQNVTLSCEQNLNHDAMYWYRQDPGQGLRLIYYSQIVNDFQKGDIAEGYSVSREKKESFPLTVTSAQKNPTAFYLCASLLAGANTGELFFGEGSRLTVL.